This is a list of T cell receptor beta chains from one sample in a study of PD-1 blockade in mismatch repair-deficient tumors. The table came from immunoSEQ multiplex PCR; TCRdb's copy has only in-frame clones and leaves some out. The sample contains 80,000 to 130,000 clones, under 90% of which appear only once. Sequencing used peripheral blood, obtained 35 to 37 weeks after starting pembrolizumab. The receptor set was obtained from an adult with mismatch repair-deficient cancer. Each CDR3 is given with its conserved first and last residue. Each record gives: J gene, clone size, V gene, D gene, CDR3 protein, CDR3 DNA. The D gene is left open where the match is weak. Some rows mark clone size as missing; the rest say once, few, many or name a class of expanded clone.

j_call: TRBJ2-2
clone_size: .
v_call: TRBV7-9
d_call: .
cdr3_aa: CATTRGVERTGELFF
cdr3_nt: TGTGCCACCACCAGGGGAGTAGAGCGGACCGGGGAGCTGTTTTTT

j_call: TRBJ1-5
clone_size: .
v_call: TRBV6-1
d_call: .
cdr3_aa: CAIQGFDQPQHF
cdr3_nt: TGTGCCATCCAGGGCTTCGATCAGCCCCAGCATTTT

j_call: TRBJ2-7
clone_size: few
v_call: TRBV5-4
d_call: .
cdr3_aa: CASRRGNEQYF
cdr3_nt: TGTGCCAGCAGAAGGGGGAACGAGCAGTACTTC

j_call: TRBJ2-7
clone_size: .
v_call: TRBV6-1
d_call: .
cdr3_aa: CASSRGDGTYEQYF
cdr3_nt: TGTGCCAGCAGTCGGGGAGACGGTACCTACGAGCAGTACTTC

j_call: TRBJ2-1
clone_size: once
v_call: TRBV11-2
d_call: TRBD2
cdr3_aa: CASSSRLAANEQFF
cdr3_nt: TGTGCCAGCAGTTCGCGACTAGCGGCTAATGAGCAGTTCTTC

j_call: TRBJ2-7
clone_size: .
v_call: TRBV6-4
d_call: TRBD2
cdr3_aa: CASSEYAGDGEQYF
cdr3_nt: TGTGCCAGCAGTGAATATGCGGGAGATGGCGAGCAGTACTTC

j_call: TRBJ2-5
clone_size: once
v_call: TRBV6-6
d_call: TRBD2
cdr3_aa: CASSGAAGERRETQYF
cdr3_nt: TGTGCCAGCAGCGGGGCAGCGGGAGAGCGGCGAGAGACCCAGTACTTC

j_call: TRBJ2-3
clone_size: few
v_call: TRBV9
d_call: .
cdr3_aa: CASSALADTQYF
cdr3_nt: TGTGCCAGCAGCGCCCTCGCCGATACGCAGTATTTT

j_call: TRBJ2-7
clone_size: .
v_call: TRBV7-9
d_call: TRBD2
cdr3_aa: CASSLGAGGFEQYF
cdr3_nt: TGTGCCAGCAGCCTCGGGGCGGGAGGTTTCGAGCAGTACTTC

j_call: TRBJ2-1
clone_size: .
v_call: TRBV6-1
d_call: TRBD1
cdr3_aa: CASRWTGTNEQFF
cdr3_nt: TGTGCCAGCAGATGGACAGGGACCAATGAGCAGTTCTTC

j_call: TRBJ1-5
clone_size: .
v_call: TRBV19
d_call: .
cdr3_aa: CASSIFMANQPQHF
cdr3_nt: TGTGCCAGTAGTATCTTCATGGCCAATCAGCCCCAGCATTTT

j_call: TRBJ2-3
clone_size: once
v_call: TRBV6-5
d_call: TRBD1
cdr3_aa: CASSRTGSTDTQYF
cdr3_nt: TGTGCCAGCAGCCGGACAGGTAGCACAGATACGCAGTATTTT

j_call: TRBJ2-2
clone_size: .
v_call: TRBV9
d_call: TRBD2
cdr3_aa: CASSVDRYGGRGTGELFF
cdr3_nt: TGTGCCAGCAGCGTAGATCGGTACGGCGGGAGGGGCACCGGGGAGCTGTTTTTT

j_call: TRBJ2-1
clone_size: .
v_call: TRBV5-1
d_call: TRBD1
cdr3_aa: CASSQGQGAGGLLIF
cdr3_nt: TGCGCCAGCAGCCAGGGACAGGGGGCCGGGGGACTATTGATCTTC

j_call: TRBJ2-1
clone_size: .
v_call: TRBV4-1
d_call: TRBD1
cdr3_aa: CASSQDRGQSNEQFF
cdr3_nt: TGCGCCAGCAGCCAAGACAGGGGGCAATCCAATGAGCAGTTCTTC

j_call: TRBJ2-1
clone_size: .
v_call: TRBV18
d_call: .
cdr3_aa: CASSRESSAVGWNEQFF
cdr3_nt: TGTGCCAGCTCACGAGAGAGCTCAGCGGTCGGTTGGAATGAGCAGTTCTTC

j_call: TRBJ2-2
clone_size: .
v_call: TRBV7-3
d_call: .
cdr3_aa: CASSRISTTGELFF
cdr3_nt: TGTGCCAGCAGCAGGATTTCCACCACCGGGGAGCTGTTTTTT

j_call: TRBJ1-2
clone_size: .
v_call: TRBV21-1
d_call: .
cdr3_aa: CATAPRGPDYGYTF
cdr3_nt: TGTGCCACCGCTCCAAGGGGGCCAGACTATGGCTACACCTTC

j_call: TRBJ2-7
clone_size: .
v_call: TRBV7-2
d_call: TRBD2
cdr3_aa: CASRQGLAGSYEQYF
cdr3_nt: TGTGCCAGCAGACAAGGACTAGCGGGGAGCTACGAGCAGTACTTC

j_call: TRBJ2-6
clone_size: .
v_call: TRBV5-4
d_call: TRBD2
cdr3_aa: CASSPGTSSTGANVLTF
cdr3_nt: TGTGCCAGCAGCCCCGGGACTAGCTCCACTGGGGCCAACGTCCTGACTTTC

j_call: TRBJ2-3
clone_size: .
v_call: TRBV4-1
d_call: .
cdr3_aa: CASKGGLSTDTQYF
cdr3_nt: TGCGCCAGCAAAGGCGGACTTAGCACAGATACGCAGTATTTT

j_call: TRBJ1-5
clone_size: .
v_call: TRBV27
d_call: TRBD1
cdr3_aa: CASSSGQYYNQPQHF
cdr3_nt: TGTGCCAGCAGTTCGGGACAGTACTACAATCAGCCCCAGCATTTT

j_call: TRBJ2-4
clone_size: once
v_call: TRBV7-2
d_call: TRBD2
cdr3_aa: CASSLGLAGGAKNIQYF
cdr3_nt: TGTGCCAGCAGCTTAGGGCTAGCGGGAGGGGCCAAAAACATTCAGTACTTC

j_call: TRBJ2-1
clone_size: .
v_call: TRBV9
d_call: .
cdr3_aa: CASSPSGGAIREQFF
cdr3_nt: TGTGCCAGCAGCCCTTCTGGAGGGGCGATTAGGGAGCAGTTCTTC

j_call: TRBJ2-7
clone_size: .
v_call: TRBV7-2
d_call: TRBD1
cdr3_aa: CASSAAGTGSSEQYF
cdr3_nt: TGTGCCAGCAGCGCCGCCGGGACAGGGAGTAGCGAGCAGTACTTC

j_call: TRBJ2-2
clone_size: few
v_call: TRBV6-1
d_call: .
cdr3_aa: CARGPAGELFF
cdr3_nt: TGTGCCAGAGGCCCGGCCGGGGAGCTGTTTTTT

j_call: TRBJ1-5
clone_size: few
v_call: TRBV6-5
d_call: .
cdr3_aa: CASSPAPSNQPQHF
cdr3_nt: TGTGCCAGCAGTCCCGCCCCCAGCAATCAGCCCCAGCATTTT

j_call: TRBJ1-2
clone_size: .
v_call: TRBV29-1
d_call: .
cdr3_aa: CSAQGLYGYTF
cdr3_nt: TGCAGCGCGCAAGGACTCTATGGCTACACCTTC

j_call: TRBJ2-7
clone_size: .
v_call: TRBV6-8
d_call: TRBD2
cdr3_aa: CASTPLADKPGGEQYF
cdr3_nt: TGTGCCAGCACTCCACTAGCGGACAAGCCGGGGGGCGAGCAGTACTTC

j_call: TRBJ2-3
clone_size: .
v_call: TRBV9
d_call: TRBD2
cdr3_aa: CASSVGGRDTDTQYF
cdr3_nt: TGTGCCAGCAGCGTAGGCGGGAGGGACACAGATACGCAGTATTTT

j_call: TRBJ1-5
clone_size: .
v_call: TRBV19
d_call: .
cdr3_aa: CASRVRVGGNQPQHF
cdr3_nt: TGTGCCAGTAGAGTCAGGGTCGGAGGGAATCAGCCCCAGCATTTT

j_call: TRBJ2-7
clone_size: few
v_call: TRBV21-1
d_call: .
cdr3_aa: CASSKVSFWASAALVQYF
cdr3_nt: TGTGCCAGCAGCAAAGTTTCTTTCTGGGCTAGCGCCGCGTTGGTGCAGTACTTC

j_call: TRBJ2-7
clone_size: few
v_call: TRBV11-2
d_call: .
cdr3_aa: CASSYHGGTTYEQYF
cdr3_nt: TGTGCCAGCAGCTATCATGGCGGGACCACCTACGAGCAGTACTTC

j_call: TRBJ2-2
clone_size: .
v_call: TRBV7-9
d_call: .
cdr3_aa: CASSLVGAGELFF
cdr3_nt: TGTGCCAGCAGCTTAGTGGGGGCCGGGGAGCTGTTTTTT

j_call: TRBJ2-1
clone_size: .
v_call: TRBV18
d_call: .
cdr3_aa: CASSPPVGTPEQFF
cdr3_nt: TGTGCCAGCTCACCACCGGTTGGGACCCCAGAGCAGTTCTTC

j_call: TRBJ2-2
clone_size: .
v_call: TRBV11-2
d_call: TRBD1
cdr3_aa: CASSPSGTGTGELFF
cdr3_nt: TGTGCCAGCAGCCCATCAGGGACAGGAACCGGGGAGCTGTTTTTT

j_call: TRBJ1-2
clone_size: .
v_call: TRBV6-8
d_call: TRBD1
cdr3_aa: CASSLYRTGGGYTF
cdr3_nt: TGTGCCAGCAGTTTATATCGGACAGGAGGTGGCTACACCTTC

j_call: TRBJ2-3
clone_size: few
v_call: TRBV7-2
d_call: .
cdr3_aa: CASGGRTDTQYF
cdr3_nt: TGTGCCAGCGGCGGCCGCACAGATACGCAGTATTTT

j_call: TRBJ1-1
clone_size: .
v_call: TRBV5-6
d_call: .
cdr3_aa: CASSWTVNTEAFF
cdr3_nt: TGTGCCAGCAGCTGGACAGTGAACACTGAAGCTTTCTTT

j_call: TRBJ2-7
clone_size: .
v_call: TRBV6-5
d_call: .
cdr3_aa: CASSLFSGTYEQYF
cdr3_nt: TGTGCCAGCAGTCTCTTTAGCGGAACCTACGAGCAGTACTTC

j_call: TRBJ2-5
clone_size: .
v_call: TRBV7-3
d_call: TRBD2
cdr3_aa: CASGPGGGPFETQYF
cdr3_nt: TGTGCCAGCGGCCCCGGGGGAGGGCCCTTCGAGACCCAGTACTTC

j_call: TRBJ1-1
clone_size: .
v_call: TRBV7-3
d_call: TRBD1
cdr3_aa: CASSSEGTANTEAFF
cdr3_nt: TGTGCCAGCAGCTCAGAAGGGACAGCAAACACTGAAGCTTTCTTT

j_call: TRBJ2-7
clone_size: .
v_call: TRBV11-2
d_call: TRBD2
cdr3_aa: CASSSRMGSGSHEQYF
cdr3_nt: TGTGCCAGCAGCTCCCGCATGGGTAGCGGGAGCCACGAGCAGTACTTC

j_call: TRBJ2-1
clone_size: .
v_call: TRBV6-6
d_call: .
cdr3_aa: CASSEGDYSVEQFF
cdr3_nt: TGTGCCAGCAGCGAGGGGGACTATTCCGTTGAGCAGTTCTTC

j_call: TRBJ1-5
clone_size: few
v_call: TRBV6-6
d_call: .
cdr3_aa: CASRDRANSNQPQHF
cdr3_nt: TGTGCCAGCAGGGACCGTGCAAATAGCAATCAGCCCCAGCATTTT

j_call: TRBJ2-5
clone_size: .
v_call: TRBV6-6
d_call: .
cdr3_aa: CASSSTKETQYF
cdr3_nt: TGTGCCAGCAGTAGCACGAAAGAGACCCAGTACTTC

j_call: TRBJ2-1
clone_size: .
v_call: TRBV29-1
d_call: TRBD2
cdr3_aa: CSVVVLAAYNEQFF
cdr3_nt: TGCAGCGTTGTCGTACTAGCGGCCTACAATGAGCAGTTCTTC

j_call: TRBJ1-1
clone_size: few
v_call: TRBV2
d_call: TRBD1
cdr3_aa: CASRPTGALNTEAFF
cdr3_nt: TGTGCCAGCAGACCAACAGGGGCGTTAAACACTGAAGCTTTCTTT

j_call: TRBJ1-4
clone_size: .
v_call: TRBV10-3
d_call: .
cdr3_aa: CAIGGATNEKLFF
cdr3_nt: TGTGCCATCGGGGGTGCAACTAATGAAAAACTGTTTTTT

j_call: TRBJ1-4
clone_size: .
v_call: TRBV20-1
d_call: .
cdr3_aa: CATATNEKLFF
cdr3_nt: TGCGCCACAGCAACTAATGAAAAACTGTTTTTT

j_call: TRBJ2-5
clone_size: .
v_call: TRBV5-4
d_call: TRBD2
cdr3_aa: CASGGGLLETQYF
cdr3_nt: TGTGCCAGCGGGGGGGGACTCCTGGAGACCCAGTACTTC

j_call: TRBJ1-1
clone_size: .
v_call: TRBV7-6
d_call: .
cdr3_aa: CASSSALMNTEAFF
cdr3_nt: TGTGCCAGCAGCTCCGCCCTAATGAACACTGAAGCTTTCTTT

j_call: TRBJ2-7
clone_size: .
v_call: TRBV6-5
d_call: .
cdr3_aa: CASSPGIWQYF
cdr3_nt: TGTGCCAGCAGCCCAGGGATTTGGCAGTACTTC

j_call: TRBJ1-1
clone_size: .
v_call: TRBV6-6
d_call: .
cdr3_aa: CASSYSGGNTEAFF
cdr3_nt: TGTGCCAGCAGTTACTCGGGCGGGAACACTGAAGCTTTCTTT